The 31 T cell receptor beta chains listed next were all sequenced from one sample in a study of cytomegalovirus exposure and HLA in healthy donors. PCR was performed using 60 Vbeta and 13 Jbeta primers. The data were produced by immunoSEQ multiplex PCR, yet TCRdb's version contains in-frame clones alone and is incomplete. The table records under 200,000 clones, around four fifths of them present only once. Material for sequencing was PBMCs. The receptors were gathered from a male donor in good health and CMV-seropositive.

The table lists this clone with a count of one. This sequence joins TRBV29-1 and TRBJ2-3; 7 bases match TRBD2. CDR1 is SQVTM, CDR2 ANQGSEA, per germline. The J segment lost 5 bases and the V segment lost 7 bases, leaving 3 bases of the junction unmatched. The CDR3 length is 11 residues. The CDR3 DNA sequence: TGCAGCGGGGGGGAGGGAGATACGCAGTATTTT. This gives the protein CSGGEGDTQYF.

In this sample, this clone is medium-sized (0.01 to 0.1%). The CDR3: CASSLEAGPAGYGYTF. CDR3 DNA sequence: TGCGCCAGCAGCTTGGAGGCGGGCCCGGCGGGCTATGGCTACACCTTC. The rearrangement links TRBV5-1 to TRBJ1-2, with no clear D. Germline V gene lookup returns CDR1 SGHRS and CDR2 YFSETQ. This CDR3 contains 16 residues. V lost 0 bases, J lost 4 bases, and 16 bases lay in between.

The J gene is TRBJ2-7, the V gene TRBV2; 8 nucleotides align to TRBD1. This CDR3 has 14 amino acids. The germline CDR1 and CDR2 sequences are SNHLY and FYNNEI. Trimming took 7 bases from V and 4 from J; bases not matched to a gene: 9. The CDR3 nucleotides are TGTGCCAGCAATTTAGCAGGGGGCAGGTACGAGCAGTACTTC. It translates to CASNLAGGRYEQYF.

The chain links TRBV5-4 to TRBJ1-6; weak D call: TRBD1 (5 bases). V lost 2 bases, J lost 5 bases, and 20 bases lay in between. The germline gives CDR1 SGHNT, CDR2 YYREEE (reference sequence). The CDR3 consists of 18 residues. The CDR3 coding sequence is TGTGCCAGCAGCTTTAGGGCCCAGGGCGGTCAAGATAATTCACCCCTCCACTTT. Translating gives CASSFRAQGGQDNSPLHF.

This chain connects TRBV7-9 to TRBJ1-4, with 7 bases fitting TRBD1. This CDR3 spans 14 amino acids. The V segment lost 5 bases and the J segment 7 bases; nucleotides outside the gene matches: 7. The germline CDR1 and CDR2 sequences are SEHNR and FQNEAQ (reference sequence). The CDR3 DNA sequence: TGTGCCAGCAGCCCACGACAGGGAACTGAAAAACTGTTTTTT. This gives the protein CASSPRQGTEKLFF.

Only one count was recorded for this clone. This sample includes further DNA sequences coding for the same CDR3. V usage is TRBV9 and J usage is TRBJ1-2; TRBD1 aligns across 7 bases. Germline V gives CDR1 SGDLS, CDR2 YYNGEE. There are 13 residues in the CDR3. Trimming removed 6 bases from V and 8 bases from J; junction bases left unmatched: 10. The CDR3 loop is CASTQQYRGGYTF. The CDR3 nucleotides are TGTGCCAGCACCCAGCAGTACAGGGGAGGCTACACCTTC.

The chain combines TRBV7-2 with TRBJ2-3; D may be TRBD2 (6 bases). The V and J ends lost 3 bases and 5 bases respectively, with 9 bases between them. This CDR3 region has 13 residues. Germline V gene lookup returns CDR1 SGHTA and CDR2 FQGNSA. The CDR3 nucleotides read TGTGCCAGCAGCTTCCCAGCGGGAGATACGCAGTATTTT. Its translation is CASSFPAGDTQYF.

The rearrangement joins TRBV7-8 to TRBJ1-1; D gene unclear. Between the trimmed V and J ends, which lost 5 bases and 1 base, there was a span of 8 bases. Looked up from germline, CDR1 is SGHVS and CDR2 is FQNEAQ. CDR3 length equals 13 residues. The CDR3 DNA reads as TGTGCCAGCAGCCTTATGGCGAACACTGAAGCTTTCTTT. Translation: CASSLMANTEAFF.

The chain combines TRBV5-4 with TRBJ1-2; D perhaps matches TRBD1 (5 bases). The V gene's germline CDR1 is SGHNT and CDR2 YYREEE (reference sequence). The CDR3 contains 14 residues. The V and J ends lost 4 bases and 2 bases respectively, with 12 bases between them. The chain's CDR3 is CASSPGLLNYGYTF. Here the CDR3 DNA reads TGTGCCAGCAGCCCGGGACTGTTGAACTATGGCTACACCTTC.

This chain uses TRBV11-3 with TRBJ2-1, with no clear D. The V and J ends lost 2 bases and 9 bases respectively, with 8 bases between them. The CDR3 is 12 amino acids. Germline CDR1 and CDR2: SGHNT and YENEEA. In DNA, the CDR3 is TGTGCCAGCAGCTTACAGGTGGGTGAGCAGTTCTTC. It is translated as CASSLQVGEQFF.

The rearrangement uses TRBV5-1 and TRBJ2-5; tentatively, D is TRBD1 (7 bases). Trimming stripped 4 bases from V and 2 bases from J, with 18 bases between. CDR1 is SGHRS and CDR2 is YFSETQ in the germline V gene. The CDR3 length is 16 residues. The CDR3 sequence: CASSGRSGTAQETQYF. CDR3 nucleotide sequence: TGCGCCAGCAGCGGGAGGTCTGGGACAGCTCAAGAGACCCAGTACTTC.

The chain links TRBV7-6 to TRBJ1-6; 8 bases are a match to TRBD1. The CDR3 is 14 residues long. The trim removed 5 bases at V and 7 bases at J, leaving 4 bases unmatched. The germline V gene encodes CDR1 SGHVS and CDR2 FNYEAQ. CDR3 region: CASSRTGQNSPLHF. CDR3 DNA sequence: TGTGCCAGCAGCCGGACAGGGCAGAATTCACCCCTCCACTTT.

The count of this clone is one. The chain combines TRBV13 with TRBJ2-3, with a possible D match to TRBD1 (6 bases). The V gene's germline CDR1 is PRHDT and CDR2 FYEKMQ (reference sequence). The CDR3 contains 14 residues. The V gene lost 5 bases and the J gene lost 0 bases, with 9 bases spanning the gap. The CDR3: CASSRDRSTDTQYF. CDR3 DNA: TGTGCCAGCAGCCGTGACAGGAGCACAGATACGCAGTATTTT.

This sequence joins TRBV4-1 and TRBJ2-3; the D gene is possibly TRBD1 (6 bases). The length of the CDR3 is 20 residues. Trimming stripped 0 bases from V and 0 bases from J, with 22 bases between. Germline CDR1 and CDR2: MGHRA and YSYEKL. The CDR3 nucleotides read TGCGCCAGCAGCCAAGAGTGGCAGGGGTCCTCCTTTACTAGCACAGATACGCAGTATTTT. Translated, it gives CASSQEWQGSSFTSTDTQYF.

This chain connects TRBV5-4 to TRBJ2-5; 7 bases align to TRBD2. The CDR3 loop spans 14 amino acids. The V segment lost 4 bases and the J segment 5 bases; nucleotides outside the gene matches: 8. Germline V gene sequence: CDR1 SGHNT, CDR2 YYREEE (reference sequence). CDR3 region: CASSAGGSGETQYF. The DNA of the CDR3 is TGTGCCAGCAGCGCCGGGGGGTCCGGGGAGACCCAGTACTTC.

The J gene is TRBJ1-6, the V gene TRBV7-8, with a possible D match to TRBD1 (6 bases). This CDR3 has 15 residues. Germline CDR1 SGHVS, CDR2 FQNEAQ. The V end lost 0 bases, the J end lost 9 bases, and 12 bases lay between the germline ends. The CDR3 region has the DNA TGTGCCAGCAGCTTAGCGCAGGGGAGGGCTTCACCCCTCCACTTT. Translated: CASSLAQGRASPLHF.

The chain carries TRBV1 and TRBJ2-1; the DNA was not used to check the table's D call, TRBD2. TRBV1 is a documented pseudogene. This CDR3 comprises 17 residues. For the CDR3, the DNA is TGCACCAGCAGCCGAAAGCGGGGTAACAGCTCCTACAATGAGCAGTTCTTC. Protein sequence: CTSSRKRGNSSYNEQFF.

The chain recombines TRBV5-5 with TRBJ1-3, with D hard to call. Trimming took 2 bases from V and 0 from J, leaving 6 bases between them. This CDR3 is built from 14 residues. Germline V gene data show CDR1 as SGHKS and CDR2 as YYEKEE (reference sequence). The CDR3 DNA sequence: TGTGCCAGCAGCTTCCTCCGCTCTGGAAACACCATATATTTT. Amino acid sequence: CASSFLRSGNTIYF.

The CDR3 nucleotides read TGTGCCAGCAGCGTAGGGGACAGGGATTCACCCCTCCACTTT. Translation: CASSVGDRDSPLHF. The chain carries TRBV9 and TRBJ1-6, with 9 bases fitting TRBD1. The germline CDR1 and CDR2 sequences are SGDLS and YYNGEE. The CDR3 length is 14 residues. The V gene end was trimmed by 0 bases and the J gene end by 8 bases; junction bases not matched to a gene: 0.

This sequence joins TRBV9 and TRBJ2-2; maybe TRBD2 (6 bases). The ends were cut back, 0 bases at V and 1 base at J, with 10 bases in the middle. The CDR3 extends over 16 amino acids. Germline CDR1 is SGDLS and CDR2 is YYNGEE. This CDR3 reads CASSVGAGRNTGELFF. CDR3 DNA: TGTGCCAGCAGCGTAGGGGCGGGGAGGAACACCGGGGAGCTGTTTTTT.

The rearrangement links TRBV19 to TRBJ2-7; the match to TRBD1 covers 11 bases. This CDR3 contains 15 residues. Trimming cost V 4 bases and J 4 bases; bases outside gene matches: 6. Per germline, CDR1 LNHDA and CDR2 SQIVND (reference sequence). This chain's CDR3 is CASSNPDRGQYEQYF. In nucleotides, the CDR3 is TGTGCCAGTAGTAACCCGGACAGGGGGCAGTACGAGCAGTACTTC.

The chain carries TRBV29-1 and TRBJ2-7; D is unclear. V was cut by 5 bases and J by 3 bases, with 5 bases left in between. This CDR3 is 10 amino acids long. Germline loops: CDR1 SQVTM, CDR2 ANQGSEA. CDR3 DNA: TGCAGCGTTCCCCTCTACGAGCAGTACTTC. It translates to CSVPLYEQYF.

The chain couples TRBV9 to TRBJ2-7; D uncertain. Germline V gives CDR1 SGDLS, CDR2 YYNGEE. The germline V and J ends were trimmed by 4 bases and 4 bases, with 18 bases remaining between them. The CDR3 consists of 15 residues. CDR3 sequence (DNA): TGTGCCAGCAGCCCTACTACCTCAAGAACGTACGAGCAGTACTTC. Translated: CASSPTTSRTYEQYF.

The V call is TRBV6-4, the J call TRBJ2-2; 8 nucleotides line up with TRBD2. The germline CDR1 and CDR2 sequences are MRHNA and SNTAGT. J lost 3 bases, V lost 6 bases, and 9 bases had no gene match. The CDR3 spans 16 residues. The CDR3 DNA follows: TGTGCCAGCAGCCCTACTGGGACTAGTGACACCGGGGAGCTGTTTTTT. Encoded protein: CASSPTGTSDTGELFF.

The rearrangement uses TRBV30 and TRBJ2-2, with a weak D call TRBD2 (8 bases). The germline CDR1 and CDR2 sequences are GTSNPN and SVGIG (reference sequence). This CDR3 spans 17 amino acids. Trimming took off 2 bases at V and 6 bases at J, with 22 bases between the two ends. The CDR3 is CAWSQPGRGRSPGELFF. The DNA for the CDR3 is TGTGCCTGGAGTCAACCCGGGAGGGGGCGTAGCCCCGGGGAGCTGTTTTTT.

In this sample, this clone turned up once. The chain joins TRBV29-1 to TRBJ2-7, with 7 bases aligning to TRBD1. CDR1 SQVTM and CDR2 ANQGSEA come from the germline V gene. This CDR3 comprises 13 residues. Trimming removed 6 bases from V and 1 base from J; junction bases left unmatched: 6. In DNA, the CDR3 is TGCAGCGTCCAGACAGGGCGGTCCTACGAGCAGTACTTC. Its translation is CSVQTGRSYEQYF.

V usage is TRBV4-1 and J usage is TRBJ2-1; TRBD1 might be the D (5 bases). This CDR3 is built from 14 residues. Trimming left V 1 base short and J 3 bases short, with 7 bases between. Germline assignment: CDR1 MGHRA and CDR2 YSYEKL. The CDR3 sequence is CASSQVRDYNEQFF. CDR3 DNA sequence: TGCGCCAGCAGCCAAGTCAGGGACTACAATGAGCAGTTCTTC.

J is TRBJ1-2 and V is TRBV6-6, with D maybe TRBD1 (5 bases). The germline gives CDR1 MNHNY, CDR2 SVGAGI (reference sequence). Trimming shortened V by 4 bases and J by 7 bases, and 13 bases separated the two germline ends. The CDR3 totals 13 residues. The CDR3 reads CASSWEGRSGYTF. The DNA for the CDR3 is TGTGCCAGCAGTTGGGAGGGGCGCAGTGGCTACACCTTC.

This clone was seen a single time. This sequence joins TRBV7-9 and TRBJ2-2; 8 nucleotides agree with TRBD1. The V and J ends lost 3 bases and 4 bases, in that order; junction bases with no gene match: 7. Germline loops: CDR1 SEHNR, CDR2 FQNEAQ (reference sequence). There are 16 residues in the CDR3. The CDR3 bases are TGTGCCAGCAGCTTGGGCAGGGGGCGGATCACCGGGGAGCTGTTTTTT. Protein: CASSLGRGRITGELFF.

This chain links TRBV11-2 with TRBJ2-2, with 8 bases aligning to TRBD1. The germline CDR1 and CDR2 sequences are SGHAT and FQNNGV. The ends lost 6 bases at V and 6 bases at J; junction bases unmatched: 9. The CDR3 loop spans 15 amino acids. CDR3 in DNA: TGTGCCAGCAGGCCATGGACAGGGAGTCCCGGGGAGCTGTTTTTT. It yields the protein CASRPWTGSPGELFF.

The J gene is TRBJ2-2, the V gene TRBV7-3; 8 positions agree with TRBD2. From germline, CDR1 is SGHTA and CDR2 FQGTGA. The CDR3 extends over 16 amino acids. V gave up 4 bases and J gave up 0 bases; unmatched junction bases: 4. CDR3 DNA: TGTGCCAGCAGCTCCCCGGGGGGGCCGAACACCGGGGAGCTGTTTTTT. It yields the protein CASSSPGGPNTGELFF.